This entry features one T cell receptor (beta chain) sequence. Germline V CDR1 and CDR2: KGHSH, LQKENI. This CDR3 contains 15 residues. Trimming removed 1 base from V and 5 bases from J, with 14 bases in between. This sample was taken from a study of blood T cell repertoires in COVID-19. Study overall: The samples span acute and convalescent COVID-19 from the United States, Italy and Spain.

Original processing notes: Scientists estimated how many nucleated cells there were by amplifying reference gene primers. The assay was immunoSEQ multiplex PCR, and TCRdb's table has in-frame clones only and misses some. V, J and clone size are those of that table, while D and trimming were read from the DNA. The sample holds hundreds of thousands of clones, about 87% seen once. Sequenced material: peripheral blood. The rearrangement joins TRBV18 to TRBJ1-1; no definite D call. This sequence was found in a woman aged 55-70 years with COVID-19, enrolled during active disease. The CDR3 loop is CASSPQWGEGTEAFF. The CDR3 DNA reads TGTGCCAGCTCACCACAATGGGGAGAAGGGACTGAAGCTTTCTTT.